This TCR beta chain was recovered during a study of cytomegalovirus exposure and HLA in healthy donors. Study-wide results and caveats: In a later analysis, TCR beta V- and J-gene trimming showed a link to a missense DCLRE1C variant. Earlier results showed most TCR beta V segments being productive about 87% or about 30% of the time.

A note on this clone: The antigen is undetermined.

The donors were healthy bone marrow donors. Researchers ran the PCR with 60 Vbeta and 13 Jbeta primers. The authors' processing: Unique TCR beta chains totaled about 73 million in a later count, with roughly 11 million of them shared. TCRdb keeps only in-frame clones here, not all; method: immunoSEQ multiplex PCR. From that table come the V and J calls and clone size; the DNA was used to work out D and trimming. Of 120,000 or so clones in the sample, 76% were seen once. Germline V gene sequence: CDR1 LGHNA, CDR2 YSLEER. The CDR3 is 16 amino acids. Unmatched junction bases numbered 8, after V lost 1 base and J lost 2 bases.

The rearrangement links TRBV4-3 to TRBJ2-7; 7 nucleotides align to TRBD1. The TCR originated in a man younger than 45 in good health and CMV-seropositive. Input material: PBMCs. In DNA form, the CDR3 reads TGCGCCAGCAGCCAAGGATACCGGGACAGTCCCTACGAGCAGTACTTC. Protein sequence: CASSQGYRDSPYEQYF.